This T cell receptor beta chain was observed in a study of T cells in Graves' hyperthyroidism and ophthalmopathy. Turning to the study itself: The authors collected peripheral blood at initial diagnosis, before any treatment.

Researchers took RNA transcripts and amplified the TCR beta CDR3 regions from them. The study used the HTBI primer set for a first-round RT-PCR of the TCR CDR3. In TCRdb, the multiplex PCR reads were re-called with MiXCR into one record per CDR3 protein. The data hold 490,000 or so distinct CDR3 sequences, with roughly 22% observed a single time. Trimming removed 4 bases at V and 10 bases at J, with 14 bases between. The CDR3 is made up of 12 amino acids. The V gene's germline CDR1 is SGHRS and CDR2 YFSETQ. Only a few counts were recorded for this clonotype. This chain links TRBV5-1 with TRBJ1-1; no reliable D call. The TCR sequence derives from a woman in her sixties or seventies with Graves' ophthalmopathy. Sample: blood. CDR3: CASSLEGLRAFF. The DNA for the CDR3 is TGCGCCAGCAGCCTCGAGGGTCTTCGAGCTTTCTTT.